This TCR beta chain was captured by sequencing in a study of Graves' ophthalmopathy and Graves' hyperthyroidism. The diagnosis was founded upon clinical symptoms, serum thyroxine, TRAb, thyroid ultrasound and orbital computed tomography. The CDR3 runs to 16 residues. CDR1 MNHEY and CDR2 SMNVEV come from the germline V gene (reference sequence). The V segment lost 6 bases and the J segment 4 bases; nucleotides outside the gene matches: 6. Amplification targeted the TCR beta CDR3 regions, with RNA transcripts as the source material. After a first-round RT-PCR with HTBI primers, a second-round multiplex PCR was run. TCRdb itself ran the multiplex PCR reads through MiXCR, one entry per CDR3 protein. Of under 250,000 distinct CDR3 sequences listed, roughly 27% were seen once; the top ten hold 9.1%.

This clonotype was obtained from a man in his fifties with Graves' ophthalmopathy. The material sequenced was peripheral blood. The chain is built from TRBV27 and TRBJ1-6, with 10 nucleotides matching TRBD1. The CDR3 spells CASSSRDRGYNSPLHF. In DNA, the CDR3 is TGTGCCAGCAGCAGCAGGGACAGGGGATATAATTCACCCCTCCACTTT.